Sequencing of this T cell receptor (beta chain) was carried out in a study of naive and memory T cell subsets. Study-level findings and limits: This RNA-based method may be sensitive to activation-related transcript changes.

In this sample, this clonotype turned up many times. The antigen remains undetermined. Ligated cDNA underwent four rounds of PCR with nested alpha and beta constant region primers and SP2. Reverse transcription of blood and skin TCR RNA was primed at alpha and beta constant regions. From the 5' RACE reads, TCRdb called clonotypes with MiXCR, one entry per CDR3 protein. This table holds about 59,000 distinct CDR3 sequences, around 8% found once. A UMI-containing oligonucleotide was joined by 3' ligation to the TCR cDNA template. Whole-blood samples were roughly 2.3 ml of peripheral blood from healthy adult volunteers. Cells were not sorted; total RNA input targeted about 1 to 1000 ng. The CDR3 contains 14 residues. V lost 5 bases and J lost 1, with 12 bases in between. CDR1 is SGHTA and CDR2 is FQGTGA in the germline V gene.

The chain combines TRBV7-3 with TRBJ2-7; perhaps TRBD1 as D (5 bases). This receptor was identified in a female donor in good health. The CDR3 region has the DNA TGTGCCAGCAGCCGAACAGGTTTATCCTACGAGCAGTACTTC. This codes for CASSRTGLSYEQYF.